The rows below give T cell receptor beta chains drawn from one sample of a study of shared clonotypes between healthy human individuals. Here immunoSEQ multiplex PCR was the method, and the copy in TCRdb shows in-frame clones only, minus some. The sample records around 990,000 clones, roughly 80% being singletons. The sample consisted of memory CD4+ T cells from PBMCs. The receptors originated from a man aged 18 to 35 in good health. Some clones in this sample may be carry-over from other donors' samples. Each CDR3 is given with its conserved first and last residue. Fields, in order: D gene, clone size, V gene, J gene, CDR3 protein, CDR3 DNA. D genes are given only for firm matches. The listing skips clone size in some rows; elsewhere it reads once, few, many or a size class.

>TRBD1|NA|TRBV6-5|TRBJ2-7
CASSPGQGLSYEQYF
TGTGCCAGCAGCCCGGGACAGGGGTTATCCTACGAGCAGTACTTC
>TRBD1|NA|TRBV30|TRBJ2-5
CSHRDRGQETQYF
TGTAGTCACCGGGACAGGGGGCAGGAGACCCAGTACTTC
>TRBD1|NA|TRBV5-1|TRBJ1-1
CASSQGTANTEAFF
TGCGCCAGCAGCCAGGGGACAGCGAACACTGAAGCTTTCTTT
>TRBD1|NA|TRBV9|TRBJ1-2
CASSVGDRVNYGYTF
TGTGCCAGCAGCGTAGGTGACAGGGTAAACTATGGCTACACCTTC
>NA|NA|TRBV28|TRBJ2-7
CASSGFYEQYF
TGTGCCAGCAGTGGGTTCTACGAGCAGTACTTC
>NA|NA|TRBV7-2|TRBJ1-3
CASSLSRGNTIYF
TGTGCCAGCAGTCTTAGCAGAGGAAACACCATATATTTT
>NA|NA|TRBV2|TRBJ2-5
CASSPLRPPETQYF
TGTGCCAGCAGTCCTCTCCGTCCGCCAGAGACCCAGTACTTC
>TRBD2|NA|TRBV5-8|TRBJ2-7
CASSLYAGATTNEQYF
TGTGCCAGCAGCTTGTATGCGGGAGCCACCACTAACGAGCAGTACTTC
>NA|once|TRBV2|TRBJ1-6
CASSEARRGWQHNSPLHF
TGTGCCAGCAGTGAAGCCAGGCGTGGGTGGCAGCATAATTCACCCCTCCACTTT
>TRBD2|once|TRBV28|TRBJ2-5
CASKLAGGFETQYF
TGTGCCAGCAAACTAGCGGGAGGGTTCGAGACCCAGTACTTC
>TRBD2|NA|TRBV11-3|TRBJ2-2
CASRSLAGPNTGELFF
TGTGCCAGCAGGTCCCTAGCGGGACCCAACACCGGGGAGCTGTTTTTT
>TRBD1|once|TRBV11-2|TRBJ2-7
CASSQRTGKYEQYF
TGCGCCAGCAGCCAACGGACAGGAAAATACGAGCAGTACTTC
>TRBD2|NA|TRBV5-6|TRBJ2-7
CASSLVASGYEQYF
TGTGCCAGCAGCTTGGTGGCTAGCGGCTACGAGCAGTACTTC
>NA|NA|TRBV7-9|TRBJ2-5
CASRVGGSQETQYF
TGTGCCAGCAGAGTCGGGGGAAGCCAAGAGACCCAGTACTTC
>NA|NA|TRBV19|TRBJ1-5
CASSPLSQPQHF
TGTGCCAGTAGTCCCCTAAGCCAGCCCCAGCATTTT